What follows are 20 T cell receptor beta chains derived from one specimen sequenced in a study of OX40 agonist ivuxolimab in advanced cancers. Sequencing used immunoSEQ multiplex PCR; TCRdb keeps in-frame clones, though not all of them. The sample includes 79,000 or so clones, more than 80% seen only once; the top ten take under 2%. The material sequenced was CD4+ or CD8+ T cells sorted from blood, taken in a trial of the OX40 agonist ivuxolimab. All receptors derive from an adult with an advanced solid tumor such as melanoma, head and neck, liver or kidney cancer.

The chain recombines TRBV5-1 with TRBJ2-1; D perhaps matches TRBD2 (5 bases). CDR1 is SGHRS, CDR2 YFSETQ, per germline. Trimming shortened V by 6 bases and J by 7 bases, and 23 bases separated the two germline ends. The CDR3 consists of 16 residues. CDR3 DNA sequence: TGCGCCAGCATGCGGTCGTATGGAGCTAGCCAAAATGAGCAGTTCTTC. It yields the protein CASMRSYGASQNEQFF.

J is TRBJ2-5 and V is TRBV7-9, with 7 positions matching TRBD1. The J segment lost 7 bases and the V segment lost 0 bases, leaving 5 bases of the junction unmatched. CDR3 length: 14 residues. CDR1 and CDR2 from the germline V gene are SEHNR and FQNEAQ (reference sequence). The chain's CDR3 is CASSLALTGWTQYF. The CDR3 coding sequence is TGTGCCAGCAGCTTAGCGTTGACAGGGTGGACCCAGTACTTC. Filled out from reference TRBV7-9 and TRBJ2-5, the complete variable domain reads DTGVSQNPRHKITKRGQNVTFRCDPISEHNRLYWYRQTLGQGPEFLTYFQNEAQLEKSRLLSDRFSAERPKGSFSTLEIQRTEQGDSAMYLCASSLALTGWTQYFGPGTRLLVL.

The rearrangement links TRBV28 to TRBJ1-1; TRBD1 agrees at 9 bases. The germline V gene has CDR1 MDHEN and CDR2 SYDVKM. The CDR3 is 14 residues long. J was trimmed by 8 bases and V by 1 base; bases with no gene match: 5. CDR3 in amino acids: CASSLFDTGGEAFF. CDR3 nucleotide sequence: TGTGCCAGCAGTTTATTTGACACAGGGGGCGAAGCTTTCTTT.

DNA of the CDR3: TGTGCCAGCAACAAACAGGGCCGGTCGGTCTCGGGGAACTATGGCTACACCTTC. Its protein product is CASNKQGRSVSGNYGYTF. J is TRBJ1-2 and V is TRBV2, with D possibly matching TRBD1 (6 bases). This CDR3 is built from 18 residues. V lost 7 bases and J lost 2, with 26 bases in between. CDR1 SNHLY and CDR2 FYNNEI come from the germline V gene.

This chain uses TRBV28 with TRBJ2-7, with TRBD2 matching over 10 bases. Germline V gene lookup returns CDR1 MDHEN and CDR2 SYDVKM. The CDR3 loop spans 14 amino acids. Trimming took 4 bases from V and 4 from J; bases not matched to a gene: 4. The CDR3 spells CASSSSGSKYEQYF. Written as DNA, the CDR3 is TGTGCCAGCAGTTCTAGCGGGAGTAAGTACGAGCAGTACTTC.

This chain's CDR3 is CASSRRGTVYEQYF. In nucleotides, the CDR3 is TGTGCCAGCAGCCGACGCGGGACTGTCTACGAGCAGTACTTC. The V gene is TRBV5-4, the J gene TRBJ2-7; TRBD2 might be the D (6 bases). Per germline, CDR1 SGHNT and CDR2 YYREEE (reference sequence). There are 14 residues in the CDR3. The germline V and J ends were trimmed by 4 bases and 3 bases, with 14 bases remaining between them.

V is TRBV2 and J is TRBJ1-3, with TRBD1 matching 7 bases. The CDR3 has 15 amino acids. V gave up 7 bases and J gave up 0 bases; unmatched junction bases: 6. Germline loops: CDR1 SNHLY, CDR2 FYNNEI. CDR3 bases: TGTGCCAGCACCCGGGACAGTTACTCTGGAAACACCATATATTTT. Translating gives CASTRDSYSGNTIYF.

CDR3 loop: CASSSGGTSGSYEQYF. CDR3 DNA sequence: TGTGCCAGCAGCTCGGGCGGGACTAGCGGTTCCTACGAGCAGTACTTC. The genes are TRBV5-4 and TRBJ2-7, with 11 bases matching TRBD2. Losses at the gene ends were 3 bases for V and 1 base for J; bases not matched to a gene: 6. There are 16 residues in the CDR3. Germline assignment: CDR1 SGHNT and CDR2 YYREEE (reference sequence).

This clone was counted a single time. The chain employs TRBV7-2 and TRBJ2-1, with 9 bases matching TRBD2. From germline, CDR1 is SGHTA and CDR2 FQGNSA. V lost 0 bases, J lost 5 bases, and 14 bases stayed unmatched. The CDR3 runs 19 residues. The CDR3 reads CASSLAPWAEAGGNNEQFF. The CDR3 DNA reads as TGTGCCAGCAGCTTAGCTCCCTGGGCGGAAGCGGGAGGTAACAATGAGCAGTTCTTC.

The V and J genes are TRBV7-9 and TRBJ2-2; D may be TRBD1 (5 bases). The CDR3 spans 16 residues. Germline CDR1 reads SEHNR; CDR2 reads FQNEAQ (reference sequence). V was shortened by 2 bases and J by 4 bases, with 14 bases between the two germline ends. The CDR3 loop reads CASSLLGQLGTGELFF. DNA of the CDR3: TGTGCCAGCAGCTTACTGGGGCAGTTGGGCACCGGGGAGCTGTTTTTT.

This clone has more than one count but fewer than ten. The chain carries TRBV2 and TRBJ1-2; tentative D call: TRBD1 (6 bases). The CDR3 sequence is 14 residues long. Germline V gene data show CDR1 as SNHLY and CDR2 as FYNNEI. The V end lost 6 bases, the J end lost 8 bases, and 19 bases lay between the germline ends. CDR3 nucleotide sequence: TGTGCCAGCAGCCCCCTATGGGCAGGGGCAGGCTACACCTTC. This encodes CASSPLWAGAGYTF. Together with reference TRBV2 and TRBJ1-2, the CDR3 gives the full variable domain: EPEVTQTPSHQVTQMGQEVILRCVPISNHLYFYWYRQILGQKVEFLVSFYNNEISEKSEIFDDQFSVERPDGSNFTLKIRSTKLEDSAMYFCASSPLWAGAGYTFGSGTRLTVV.

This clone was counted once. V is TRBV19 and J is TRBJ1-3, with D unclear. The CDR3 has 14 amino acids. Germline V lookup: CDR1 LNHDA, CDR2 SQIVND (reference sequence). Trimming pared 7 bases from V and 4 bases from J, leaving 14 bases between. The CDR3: CASTAGGLGNTIYF. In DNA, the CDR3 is TGTGCCAGTACCGCCGGCGGGCTGGGAAACACCATATATTTT. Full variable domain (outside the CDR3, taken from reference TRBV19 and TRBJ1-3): DGGITQSPKYLFRKEGQNVTLSCEQNLNHDAMYWYRQDPGQGLRLIYYSQIVNDFQKGDIAEGYSVSREKKESFPLTVTSAQKNPTAFYLCASTAGGLGNTIYFGEGSWLTVV.

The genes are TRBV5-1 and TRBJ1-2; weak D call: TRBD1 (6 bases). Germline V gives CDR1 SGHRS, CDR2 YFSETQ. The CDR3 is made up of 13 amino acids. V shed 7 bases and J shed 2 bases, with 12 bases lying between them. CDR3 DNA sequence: TGCGCCAGCGGCCCCGGGGGCAACTATGGCTACACCTTC. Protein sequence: CASGPGGNYGYTF. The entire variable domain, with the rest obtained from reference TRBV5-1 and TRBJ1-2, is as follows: KAGVTQTPRYLIKTRGQQVTLSCSPISGHRSVSWYQQTPGQGLQFLFEYFSETQRNKGNFPGRFSGRQFSNSRSEMNVSTLELGDSALYLCASGPGGNYGYTFGSGTRLTVV.

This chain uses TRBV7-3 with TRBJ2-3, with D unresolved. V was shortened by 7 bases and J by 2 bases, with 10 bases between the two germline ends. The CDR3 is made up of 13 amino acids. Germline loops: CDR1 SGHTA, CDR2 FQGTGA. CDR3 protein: CASTGRHTDTQYF. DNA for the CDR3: TGTGCCAGCACCGGGCGGCACACAGATACGCAGTATTTT.

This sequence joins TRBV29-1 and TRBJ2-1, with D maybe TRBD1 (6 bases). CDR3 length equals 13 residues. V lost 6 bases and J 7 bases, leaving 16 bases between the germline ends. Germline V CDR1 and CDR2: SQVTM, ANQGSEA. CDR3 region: CSVALGALNEQFF. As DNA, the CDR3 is TGCAGCGTCGCGTTGGGGGCCTTGAATGAGCAGTTCTTC.

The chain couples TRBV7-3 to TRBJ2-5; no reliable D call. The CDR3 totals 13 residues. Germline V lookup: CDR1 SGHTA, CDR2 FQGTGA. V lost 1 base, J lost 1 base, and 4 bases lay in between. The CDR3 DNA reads TGTGCCAGCAGCTTAAACAGCCAAGAGACCCAGTACTTC. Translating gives CASSLNSQETQYF. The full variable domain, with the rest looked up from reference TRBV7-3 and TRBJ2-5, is GAGVSQTPSNKVTEKGKYVELRCDPISGHTALYWYRQSLGQGPEFLIYFQGTGAADDSGLPNDRFFAVRPEGSVSTLKIQRTERGDSAVYLCASSLNSQETQYFGPGTRLLVL.

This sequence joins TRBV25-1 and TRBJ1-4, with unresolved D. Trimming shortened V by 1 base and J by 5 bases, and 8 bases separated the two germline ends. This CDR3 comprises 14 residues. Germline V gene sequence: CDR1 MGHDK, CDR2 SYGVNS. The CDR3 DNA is TGTGCCAGCAGTGAATCTGTACTGAATGAAAAACTGTTTTTT. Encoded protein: CASSESVLNEKLFF.

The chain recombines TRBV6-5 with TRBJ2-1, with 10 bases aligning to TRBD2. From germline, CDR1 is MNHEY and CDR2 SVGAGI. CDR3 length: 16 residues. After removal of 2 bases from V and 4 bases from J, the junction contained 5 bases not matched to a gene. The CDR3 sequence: CASSYGGTSVYNEQFF. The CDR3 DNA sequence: TGTGCCAGCAGTTACGGTGGGACTAGCGTTTACAATGAGCAGTTCTTC.

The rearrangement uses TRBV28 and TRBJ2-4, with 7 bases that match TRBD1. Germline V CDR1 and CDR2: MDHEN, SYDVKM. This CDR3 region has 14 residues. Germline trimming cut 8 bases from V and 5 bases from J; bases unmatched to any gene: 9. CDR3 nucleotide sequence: TGTGCCAGCGGCCTACAGGGGATACAAAACATTCAGTACTTC. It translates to CASGLQGIQNIQYF.

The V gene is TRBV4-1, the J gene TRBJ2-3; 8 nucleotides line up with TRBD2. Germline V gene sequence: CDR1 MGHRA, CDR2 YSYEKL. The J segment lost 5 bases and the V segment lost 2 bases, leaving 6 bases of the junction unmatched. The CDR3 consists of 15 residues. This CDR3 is CASSQRSGSGDTQYF. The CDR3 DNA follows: TGCGCCAGCAGCCAACGGAGCGGGAGTGGAGATACGCAGTATTTT.